This T cell receptor (beta chain) emerged from a study of OX40 agonist ivuxolimab in advanced cancers. About the study: In this trial design, patients received ivuxolimab intravenously at 0.01 to 10 mg/kg every 2 weeks. General observations from the study: With doses of 0.1 to 3.0 mg/kg, CD4+ and CD8+ blood T cells had undergone clonal expansion by week 6.

This clone was observed a handful of times. Antigen unknown. CDR1 is MNHNS and CDR2 is SASEGT in the germline V gene. The CDR3 is 18 amino acids. V shed 3 bases and J 0 bases; nucleotides not matched to a gene: 11. This table comes from immunoSEQ multiplex PCR, and its TCRdb copy is limited to in-frame clones, with some not included. The top ten hold about 10% of the sample, which has approximately 12,000 clones, roughly 80% seen once. The chain recombines TRBV6-1 with TRBJ1-5; 7 bases are shared with TRBD1. Material: CD4+ or CD8+ T cells sorted from blood, obtained in a trial of the OX40 agonist ivuxolimab. The sequence was obtained from an adult with an advanced solid tumor such as melanoma, head and neck, liver or kidney cancer. The DNA for the CDR3 is TGTGCCAGCAGTGAGTACAGGGGCGTCGGGTATAGCAATCAGCCCCAGCATTTT. It codes for CASSEYRGVGYSNQPQHF.